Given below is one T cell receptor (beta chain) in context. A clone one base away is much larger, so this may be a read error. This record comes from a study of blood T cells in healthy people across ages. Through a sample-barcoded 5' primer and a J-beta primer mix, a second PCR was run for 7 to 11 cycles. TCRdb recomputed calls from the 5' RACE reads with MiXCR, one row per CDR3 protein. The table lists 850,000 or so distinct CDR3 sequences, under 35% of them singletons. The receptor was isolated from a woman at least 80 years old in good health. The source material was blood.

The CDR3 here is CASSPSQRGSSYNEQYF. DNA of the CDR3: TGTGCCAGCTCACCATCGCAGCGGGGGAGCTCCTACAATGAGCAGTACTTC. The gene calls are TRBV18 and TRBJ2-1; 8 bases agree with TRBD2. The J call could be wrong; TRBJ2-7 is a better fit for the DNA end. There are 17 residues in the CDR3. CDR1 KGHSH and CDR2 LQKENI come from the germline V gene.